The entry below gives a single T cell receptor (beta chain) sequence along with its context. Its antigen is currently unknown. Molecular barcoding with unique molecular identifiers was used for the TCRbeta library. In TCRdb, the PCR reads were re-called with MiXCR into one record per CDR3 protein. The profile covers 670,000 or so distinct CDR3 sequences, with about 12% appearing a single time and 0.79% taken by the ten largest. The source of the sample is a study of T-cell reconstitution after alpha-beta-depleted transplantation in children. Study-wide points: Surviving recipient T cells and intrathymic progenitors accounted for some patients' high TCRbeta diversity at day 60. From newly produced T cells came most of the T-cell counts and diversity one year after transplant. Several hundred graft clones that had expanded were reportedly the source of alpha-beta T cells about two months after transplant.

The germline gives CDR1 SQVTM, CDR2 ANQGSEA. J gave up 11 bases and V 1 base, and 7 bases lay outside the gene matches. The CDR3 contains 14 residues. The sample here was PBMCs, taken before TCRalphabeta/CD19-depleted stem cell transplant. This rearrangement joins TRBV29-1 to TRBJ2-1, with 11 bases matching TRBD2. The sequence was obtained from a girl aged 2-10 years with congenital amegakaryocytic thrombocytopenia, due to receive a stem cell transplant. Here the CDR3 reads CSVEAPLAGVKQFF. In DNA form, the CDR3 reads TGCAGCGTTGAAGCCCCACTAGCGGGAGTCAAGCAGTTCTTC.